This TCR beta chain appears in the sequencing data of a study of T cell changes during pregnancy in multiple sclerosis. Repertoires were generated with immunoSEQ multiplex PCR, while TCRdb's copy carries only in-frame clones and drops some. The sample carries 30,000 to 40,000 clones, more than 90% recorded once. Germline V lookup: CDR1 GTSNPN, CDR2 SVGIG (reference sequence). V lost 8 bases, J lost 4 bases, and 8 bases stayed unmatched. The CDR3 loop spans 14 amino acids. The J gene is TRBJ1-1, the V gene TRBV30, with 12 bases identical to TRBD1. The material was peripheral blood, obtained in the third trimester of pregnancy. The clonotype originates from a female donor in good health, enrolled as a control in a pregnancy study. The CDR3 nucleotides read TGTGCCCGCCGGGACAGGGGGCAGGGCACTGAAGCTTTCTTT. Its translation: CARRDRGQGTEAFF.